Following are 23 T cell receptor beta chains from one sample sequenced in a study of OX40 agonist ivuxolimab in advanced cancers. Data came from immunoSEQ multiplex PCR; TCRdb stores just in-frame clones and leaves some out. The repertoire holds about 50,000 clones, with approximately 90% as singletons. The sample here was CD4+ or CD8+ T cells sorted from blood, taken in a trial of the OX40 agonist ivuxolimab. Receptors were obtained from an adult with an advanced solid tumor such as melanoma, head and neck, liver or kidney cancer.

The CDR3 is CASSDSGTSGRASTDTQYF. CDR3 DNA: TGCGCCAGCAGCGATTCCGGGACTAGCGGGAGGGCTAGCACAGATACGCAGTATTTT. The J gene is TRBJ2-3, the V gene TRBV5-1; 16 bases match TRBD2. CDR1 is SGHRS, CDR2 YFSETQ, per germline. The junction had 8 bases not matched to a gene; V was cut back by 4 bases and J by 0 bases. The CDR3 extends over 19 amino acids.

This chain uses TRBV5-4 with TRBJ2-5; 7 nucleotides agree with TRBD2. Gene TRBJ2-7 matches the end of the DNA better, so the J call may be wrong. Germline lookup yields CDR1 SGHNT and CDR2 YYREEE (reference sequence). CDR3 length: 15 amino acids. CDR3 nucleotide sequence: TGTGCCAGCAGCCCGGCTCGTAGCGGGTCCTACGAGCAGTACTTC. It yields the protein CASSPARSGSYEQYF.

The rearrangement joins TRBV28 to TRBJ1-3; D gene uncertain. Germline-derived CDR1 and CDR2 are MDHEN and SYDVKM. The V gene lost 5 bases and the J gene lost 4 bases, with 21 bases spanning the gap. The CDR3 spans 17 residues. This chain's CDR3 is CASSPPHVLKVGNTIYF. The DNA of the CDR3 is TGTGCCAGCAGTCCCCCCCATGTACTAAAGGTGGGAAACACCATATATTTT.

The gene calls are TRBV29-1 and TRBJ2-5; D possibly corresponds to TRBD2 (7 bases). The CDR3 contains 14 residues. V lost 7 bases and J lost 7, with 22 bases in between. CDR1 is SQVTM, CDR2 ANQGSEA, per germline. The CDR3 sequence is CSAIPGGPDGTQYF. The CDR3 bases are TGCAGCGCCATCCCGGGGGGCCCCGACGGGACCCAGTACTTC.

The rearrangement joins TRBV4-1 to TRBJ1-5, with 8 bases aligning to TRBD1. Germline loops: CDR1 MGHRA, CDR2 YSYEKL. V shed 0 bases, J shed 0 bases, and the junction held 10 bases outside the gene matches. This CDR3 has 19 residues. For the CDR3, the DNA is TGCGCCAGCAGCCAAGATTGGGGGACAGGCTCAAGTAGCAATCAGCCCCAGCATTTT. Amino acids: CASSQDWGTGSSSNQPQHF.

This clone was seen once. V gene TRBV6-1 combines with J gene TRBJ1-1, with TRBD1 identical over 9 bases. The germline gives CDR1 MNHNS, CDR2 SASEGT. CDR3 size: 15 residues. V dropped 3 bases and J dropped 5; count of bases not matched to a gene: 7. In nucleotides, the CDR3 is TGTGCCAGCAGTGACCAGGACAGGGGAGGTACTGAAGCTTTCTTT. Amino acids: CASSDQDRGGTEAFF.

This chain connects TRBV13 to TRBJ1-1; the D gene is possibly TRBD1 (5 bases). Germline CDR1 reads PRHDT; CDR2 reads FYEKMQ (reference sequence). V was clipped by 2 bases and J by 2 bases, with 15 bases between them. The CDR3 totals 16 residues. CDR3 sequence reads: CASSLRKGPDNTEAFF. In DNA form, the CDR3 reads TGTGCCAGCAGCTTAAGAAAGGGGCCAGATAACACTGAAGCTTTCTTT.

The rearrangement uses TRBV28 and TRBJ2-2; 8 positions agree with TRBD1. The germline V gene encodes CDR1 MDHEN and CDR2 SYDVKM. The J segment lost 3 bases and the V segment lost 6 bases, leaving 3 bases of the junction unmatched. CDR3 length equals 14 residues. For the CDR3, the DNA is TGTGCCAGCAGCTCGGACAGGGACACCGGGGAGCTGTTTTTT. Amino acid sequence: CASSSDRDTGELFF.

The chain couples TRBV2 to TRBJ1-5, with a weak D call TRBD1 (6 bases). CDR1 SNHLY and CDR2 FYNNEI come from the germline V gene. Trimming stripped 4 bases from V and 5 bases from J, with 18 bases between. The CDR3 contains 16 residues. This CDR3 is CASSAGRGADYQPQHF. Here the CDR3 DNA reads TGTGCCAGCAGTGCCGGGCGGGGGGCAGATTATCAGCCCCAGCATTTT.

The chain combines TRBV5-1 with TRBJ2-3; no clear D gene. CDR1 is SGHRS, CDR2 YFSETQ, per germline. The V and J ends lost 1 base and 4 bases respectively, with 4 bases between them. The CDR3 sequence is 12 residues long. CDR3 sequence reads: CASSLTSDTQYF. DNA of the CDR3: TGCGCCAGCAGCTTGACCTCAGATACGCAGTATTTT.

The V call is TRBV6-5, the J call TRBJ2-1; D gene ambiguous. With 0 bases removed from V and 7 bases from J, the gap between germline ends came to 7 bases. Germline assignment: CDR1 MNHEY and CDR2 SVGAGI. The CDR3 contains 13 residues. CDR3 sequence reads: CASSYSLGNEQFF. DNA of the CDR3: TGTGCCAGCAGTTACTCGCTGGGGAATGAGCAGTTCTTC.

CDR3 sequence: CASSDGTRSYEQYF. The CDR3 DNA follows: TGTGCCAGCAGTGACGGGACACGTTCCTACGAGCAGTACTTC. V is TRBV6-1 and J is TRBJ2-7; D perhaps matches TRBD1 (6 bases). The V gene lost 3 bases and the J gene lost 1 base, with 10 bases spanning the gap. Germline V gives CDR1 MNHNS, CDR2 SASEGT. This CDR3 region has 14 residues.

V usage is TRBV9 and J usage is TRBJ1-4; 8 bases align to TRBD1. CDR3 length: 14 amino acids. The V and J ends lost 7 bases and 6 bases, in that order; junction bases with no gene match: 8. Per the germline V gene, CDR1 is SGDLS and CDR2 is YYNGEE. This CDR3 reads CASSPGGLDEKLFF. DNA for the CDR3: TGTGCCAGCTCTCCAGGGGGCCTGGATGAAAAACTGTTTTTT.

The rearrangement joins TRBV11-3 to TRBJ2-5; D tentatively reads TRBD1 or TRBD2 (5 bases each). The CDR3 contains 14 residues. V was pared by 5 bases and J by 2 bases, with 12 bases between. Per the germline V gene, CDR1 is SGHNT and CDR2 is YENEEA. The CDR3, as DNA: TGTGCCAGCAGCCCTCCGGGGCAACAAGAGACCCAGTACTTC. Protein product: CASSPPGQQETQYF.

The gene calls are TRBV21-1 and TRBJ2-3; the D segment call TRBD2 is taken from the table without a DNA check. TRBV21-1 is flagged as a pseudogene. This CDR3 has 19 residues. Written as DNA, the CDR3 is TGTGCCAGCACCAAAGATAGTATTTCGCTTAAACTTGGCACAGATACGCAGTATTTT. The encoded protein is CASTKDSISLKLGTDTQYF.

The chain has TRBV7-8 and TRBJ2-7; D is possibly TRBD1 or TRBD2 (6 bases each). Trimming shortened V by 5 bases and J by 3 bases, and 20 bases separated the two germline ends. Germline loops: CDR1 SGHVS, CDR2 FQNEAQ. The CDR3 extends over 16 amino acids. CDR3 coding DNA: TGTGCCAGCAGCCAACCCTTTGGGGGGCGCCTCTACGAGCAGTACTTC. This codes for CASSQPFGGRLYEQYF.

This chain uses TRBV7-9 with TRBJ1-1; possible D gene TRBD1, 6 bases. CDR1 SEHNR and CDR2 FQNEAQ come from the germline V gene (reference sequence). With 4 bases removed from V and 7 bases from J, the gap between germline ends came to 13 bases. There are 13 residues in the CDR3. The CDR3 here is CASSWTATIEAFF. The CDR3 bases are TGTGCCAGCAGCTGGACAGCAACGATTGAAGCTTTCTTT.

The V call is TRBV27, the J call TRBJ2-7; D gene unclear. In germline, CDR1 is MNHEY, CDR2 SMNVEV (reference sequence). The CDR3 extends over 15 amino acids. Trimming pared 1 base from V and 2 bases from J, leaving 12 bases between. CDR3 in amino acids: CASSLYRQFPYEQYF. CDR3 DNA sequence: TGTGCCAGCAGTTTATATCGGCAGTTTCCCTACGAGCAGTACTTC.

This clone was counted a few times. This chain links TRBV7-7 with TRBJ2-5, with D possibly matching TRBD2 (7 bases). The CDR3 spans 14 residues. Looked up from germline, CDR1 is SSHAT and CDR2 is FNYEAQ (reference sequence). V lost 4 bases and J lost 5, with 14 bases in between. The CDR3 nucleotides are TGTGCCAGCAGCTCCCCGGGGGGCGAGGAGACCCAGTACTTC. This encodes CASSSPGGEETQYF.

This rearrangement joins TRBV5-1 to TRBJ1-2, with unresolved D. Germline CDR1 and CDR2: SGHRS and YFSETQ. Trimming pared 7 bases from V and 7 bases from J, leaving 11 bases between. The CDR3 length is 11 residues. DNA of the CDR3: TGCGCCAGCGGTTCTGCGGGTGGCTACACCTTC. Its translation is CASGSAGGYTF.

The CDR3 nucleotides are TGCGCCAGCAGCCAACGGGTACCGGAGGAGACCCAGTACTTC. Its translation: CASSQRVPEETQYF. The chain joins TRBV4-1 to TRBJ2-5; no clear D. V lost 2 bases, J lost 5 bases, and 12 bases lay in between. CDR3 size: 14 residues. The V gene's germline CDR1 is MGHRA and CDR2 YSYEKL.

This rearrangement joins TRBV6-6 to TRBJ1-2; D remains ambiguous. CDR3 length equals 13 residues. Per the germline V gene, CDR1 is MNHNY and CDR2 is SVGAGI (reference sequence). Trimming stripped 6 bases from V and 4 bases from J, with 12 bases between. Written as DNA, the CDR3 is TGTGCCAGCAGGGCACAGATATCCTATGGCTACACCTTC. Translating gives CASRAQISYGYTF.

The rearrangement links TRBV7-2 to TRBJ2-7; the D gene could be TRBD1 or TRBD2 (5 bases each). There are 14 residues in the CDR3. Germline V CDR1 and CDR2: SGHTA, FQGNSA. The V and J ends lost 5 bases and 3 bases respectively, with 14 bases between them. The CDR3 reads CASSPRDQNYEQYF. As DNA, the CDR3 is TGTGCCAGCAGCCCCCGGGACCAGAACTACGAGCAGTACTTC.